The present T cell receptor beta chain was sequenced within a study of CD8 T cells in ankylosing spondylitis. Scientists made TCR beta libraries using quantitative 5'-RACE with molecular barcodes. Each CDR3 protein gets one entry after TCRdb re-called the 5' RACE reads with MiXCR. The table records about 360,000 distinct CDR3 sequences, 20% to 25% of them present only once. This clonotype has more than one count but fewer than ten. The antigen is not known. Study findings and constraints: Blood from ankylosing spondylitis patients appeared to carry a characteristic roughly 8-variant TCR beta motif. Significantly higher representation of disease-linked clones was reported for matched ankylosing spondylitis synovial fluid. Certain motif variants had earlier been reported in reactive arthritis synovial fluid and blood.

The CDR3 is 15 residues long. V was cut by 0 bases and J by 8 bases, with 18 bases left in between. Germline loops: CDR1 DFQATT, CDR2 SNEGSKA (reference sequence). The V and J genes are TRBV20-1 and TRBJ2-3, with D maybe TRBD2 (7 bases). What was sequenced was blood, either unsorted or a sorted T cell fraction (not recorded which). The receptor's source is a male donor with ankylosing spondylitis or in good health (not recorded which). The CDR3 coding sequence is TGCAGTGCTAGAGACATGCGGGGGCTCCTCGGTACGCAGTATTTT. As protein: CSARDMRGLLGTQYF.